The clone carrying this T cell receptor beta chain was recorded once. Its matching antigen is unknown. Primers: 60 Vbeta forward and 13 Jbeta reverse. The table came from immunoSEQ multiplex PCR; TCRdb's copy has only in-frame clones and leaves some out. The table has 120,000 or so clones, roughly 66% seen once. The data originate from a study of cytomegalovirus exposure and HLA in healthy donors. Notes on the study in general: Some 16,000 TCR beta sequences were associated with HLA alleles at 0.05 false discovery rate in a later analysis. Reportedly, diagnosis of cytomegalovirus status by the classifier showed high specificity and sensitivity. CMV serostatus was the sole immune exposure data available.

V dropped 5 bases and J dropped 19; count of bases not matched to a gene: 6. Germline V gives CDR1 SSHAT, CDR2 FNYEAQ (reference sequence). The CDR3 spans 11 residues. The sequenced sample consisted of PBMCs. This receptor was taken from a man between 18 and 35 years old in good health and CMV-seronegative. The chain is built from TRBV7-7 and TRBJ2-6, with 9 bases matching TRBD1. The CDR3 DNA sequence: TGTGCCAGCAGCGCAGACAGGGGGGTAACTTTC. This gives the protein CASSADRGVTF. The full variable domain, completed using reference TRBV7-7 and TRBJ2-6, is GAGVSQSPRYKVTKRGQDVTLRCDPISSHATLYWYQQALGQGPEFLTYFNYEAQPDKSGLPSDRFSAERPEGSISTLTIQRTEQRDSAMYRCASSADRGVTFGAGSRLTVL.